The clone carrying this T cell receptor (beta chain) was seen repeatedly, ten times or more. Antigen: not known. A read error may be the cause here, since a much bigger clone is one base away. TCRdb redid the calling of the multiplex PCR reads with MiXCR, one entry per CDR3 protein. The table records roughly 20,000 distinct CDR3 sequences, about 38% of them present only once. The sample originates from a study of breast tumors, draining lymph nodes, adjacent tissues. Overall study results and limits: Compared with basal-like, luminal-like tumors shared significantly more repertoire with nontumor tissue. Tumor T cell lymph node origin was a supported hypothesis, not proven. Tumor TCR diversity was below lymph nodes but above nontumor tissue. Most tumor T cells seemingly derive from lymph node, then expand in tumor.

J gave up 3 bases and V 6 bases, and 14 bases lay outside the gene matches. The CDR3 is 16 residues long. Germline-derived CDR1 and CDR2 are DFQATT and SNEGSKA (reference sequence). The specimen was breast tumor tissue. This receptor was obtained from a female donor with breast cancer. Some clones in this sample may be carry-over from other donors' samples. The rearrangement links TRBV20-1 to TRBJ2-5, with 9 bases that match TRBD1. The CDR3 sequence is CSALGDRDGAKETQYF. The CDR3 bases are TGCAGTGCCCTTGGGGACAGGGACGGCGCAAAAGAGACCCAGTACTTC.